What follows are 19 T cell receptor beta chains derived from one specimen sequenced in a study of identical twins' blood T cells. One entry per CDR3 protein, called by TCRdb with MiXCR from the 5' RACE reads. The table includes 350,000 to 400,000 distinct CDR3 sequences, roughly 28% detected once. Material: PBMCs. The receptors here all came from a woman between 18 and 50 years old in good health.

This chain links TRBV3-1 with TRBJ2-3, with D possibly matching TRBD1 (6 bases). Looked up from germline, CDR1 is LGHDT and CDR2 is YNNKEL (reference sequence). The CDR3 has 13 amino acids. The V gene lost 3 bases and the J gene lost 6 bases, with 10 bases spanning the gap. CDR3 in DNA: TGTGCCAGCAGCCACAGGGGATCGGATACGCAGTATTTT. It encodes CASSHRGSDTQYF.

This clonotype was picked up many times. The V gene is TRBV6-4, the J gene TRBJ2-1; D not resolved. Trimming left V 0 bases short and J 2 bases short, with 2 bases between. There are 13 residues in the CDR3. Germline-derived CDR1 and CDR2 are MRHNA and SNTAGT. CDR3 loop: CASSDSAYNEQFF. The DNA of the CDR3 is TGTGCCAGCAGTGACTCCGCCTACAATGAGCAGTTCTTC.

This clonotype was seen only a few times. This chain joins TRBV29-1 and TRBJ1-1; tentative D call: TRBD1 (5 bases). Trimming took off 6 bases at V and 0 bases at J, with 11 bases between the two ends. From germline, CDR1 is SQVTM and CDR2 ANQGSEA. CDR3 size: 13 residues. This CDR3 is CSVVWGVNTEAFF. CDR3 nucleotide sequence: TGCAGCGTGGTCTGGGGCGTGAACACTGAAGCTTTCTTT.

As regards this clonotype: A read error may produce the germline difference seen at one junction end. V is TRBV29-1 and J is TRBJ1-2; no clear D. This CDR3 is 11 amino acids long. In germline, CDR1 is SQVTM, CDR2 ANQGSEA. The CDR3 DNA sequence: TGCAGCGCCACAGTAGACTATGGCTACGCCTTC. Translated: CSATVDYGYAF.

This sequence joins TRBV6-6 and TRBJ2-7, with a tentative D call TRBD2 (5 bases). V was shortened by 8 bases and J by 4 bases, with 18 bases between the two germline ends. The CDR3 contains 14 residues. Germline values: CDR1 MNHNY, CDR2 SVGAGI (reference sequence). The CDR3 region is CASGAEGILYEQYF. CDR3 in DNA: TGTGCCAGCGGTGCTGAGGGAATCCTTTACGAGCAGTACTTC.

This clonotype was picked up a small number of times. This may be a read error: a much more frequent sequence differs by one nucleotide. V and J are TRBV11-2 and TRBJ2-1, with D tentatively TRBD2 (5 bases). This CDR3 comprises 16 residues. Per germline, CDR1 SGHAT and CDR2 FQNNGV. V was trimmed by 3 bases and J by 6 bases, leaving 18 bases between them. CDR3 sequence reads: CASSLEVYDGVNEQFF. For the CDR3, the DNA is TGTGCCAGCAGCTTGGAGGTGTACGATGGGGTCAATGAGCAGTTCTTC.

This sequence joins TRBV7-2 and TRBJ2-1; no reliable D call. The ends were cut back, 5 bases at V and 10 bases at J, with 12 bases in the middle. The CDR3 covers 12 residues. Germline V CDR1 and CDR2: SGHTA, FQGNSA. The CDR3 DNA is TGTGCCAGCAGCCCTCCTAGGCTAGAGCAGTTCTTC. It translates to CASSPPRLEQFF. The full variable domain, its missing parts supplied by reference TRBV7-2 and TRBJ2-1, is GAGVSQSPSNKVTEKGKDVELRCDPISGHTALYWYRQSLGQGLEFLIYFQGNSAPDKSGLPSDRFSAERTGGSVSTLTIQRTQQEDSAVYLCASSPPRLEQFFGPGTRLTVL.

This clonotype was observed a handful of times. The chain carries TRBV6-1 and TRBJ1-3; a possible D gene is TRBD1 (6 bases). Per the germline V gene, CDR1 is MNHNS and CDR2 is SASEGT. The CDR3 covers 15 residues. Deletions cut 2 bases from V and 4 bases from J, with 12 bases between. CDR3 DNA: TGTGCCAGCAGTGAATTCGGACAGCTAGGAAACACCATATATTTT. Protein: CASSEFGQLGNTIYF.

The chain combines TRBV12-3 or TRBV12-4 with TRBJ2-2; 11 nucleotides align to TRBD1. V dropped 8 bases and J dropped 6; count of bases not matched to a gene: 2. The CDR3 is 13 residues long. The CDR3 DNA sequence: TGTGCCAGCGGACAGGGGGCAGCCGGGGAGCTGTTTTTT. It encodes CASGQGAAGELFF.

Many counts were recorded for this clonotype. This sequence joins TRBV6-2 or TRBV6-3 and TRBJ1-5, with 8 bases lining up with TRBD1. After removal of 4 bases from V and 9 bases from J, the junction contained 11 bases not matched to a gene. Germline V gene data show CDR1 as MNHEY and CDR2 as SVGEGT. The CDR3 has 15 amino acids. The CDR3 region is CASSSLGQVSSPQHF. The CDR3 DNA is TGTGCCAGCAGTTCCCTGGGACAGGTTAGTTCGCCCCAGCATTTT.

The chain is built from TRBV29-1 and TRBJ2-2; D is undetermined. Per germline, CDR1 SQVTM and CDR2 ANQGSEA. The CDR3 loop spans 13 amino acids. The V gene lost 3 bases and the J gene lost 1 base, with 6 bases spanning the gap. The CDR3 loop reads CSVDWGNTGELFF. In nucleotides, the CDR3 is TGCAGCGTTGATTGGGGGAACACCGGGGAGCTGTTTTTT.

This clonotype appeared a few times. This chain joins TRBV19 and TRBJ1-5, with D possibly matching TRBD1 (6 bases). Germline V lookup: CDR1 LNHDA, CDR2 SQIVND (reference sequence). V was cut by 5 bases and J by 0 bases, with 11 bases left in between. There are 15 residues in the CDR3. This chain's CDR3 is CASSAGAYSNQPQHF. As DNA, the CDR3 is TGTGCCAGTAGTGCGGGGGCATATAGCAATCAGCCCCAGCATTTT.

The CDR3 DNA reads TGCGCCAGCAGCGCGGGACAGGGTCAATCCTACAATGAGCAGTTCTTC. The encoded protein is CASSAGQGQSYNEQFF. The gene calls are TRBV5-1 and TRBJ2-1; 9 bases are shared with TRBD1. The CDR3 is made up of 16 amino acids. CDR1 and CDR2 (germline): SGHRS, YFSETQ. J was trimmed by 1 base and V by 4 bases; bases with no gene match: 6.

The chain combines TRBV11-2 with TRBJ1-5; TRBD1 matches 7 bases. Trimming removed 0 bases from V and 6 bases from J; junction bases left unmatched: 5. This CDR3 comprises 15 residues. The V gene's germline CDR1 is SGHAT and CDR2 FQNNGV. CDR3 amino acids: CASSLEAGGRQPQHF. In nucleotides, the CDR3 is TGTGCCAGCAGCTTAGAGGCAGGGGGACGTCAGCCCCAGCATTTT.

This clonotype has at least ten counts. The chain links TRBV3-1 to TRBJ1-3; D not certain. The CDR3 runs to 13 residues. The V end lost 5 bases, the J end lost 0 bases, and 5 bases lay between the germline ends. CDR1 and CDR2 from the germline V gene are LGHDT and YNNKEL (reference sequence). The CDR3: CASSASSGNTIYF. CDR3 DNA: TGTGCCAGCAGCGCCTCCTCTGGAAACACCATATATTTT.

This clonotype was detected a few times. This chain links TRBV12-3 or TRBV12-4 with TRBJ1-1; 9 bases are shared with TRBD1. This CDR3 contains 15 residues. J was trimmed by 5 bases and V by 6 bases; bases with no gene match: 10. This CDR3 is CASRPDRGRVTEAFF. The CDR3 nucleotides read TGTGCCAGCAGACCTGACAGGGGGAGAGTTACTGAAGCTTTCTTT.

This clonotype has a count of ten or more. This chain joins TRBV2 and TRBJ1-1; 8 bases align to TRBD1. Germline assignment: CDR1 SNHLY and CDR2 FYNNEI. This CDR3 is built from 15 residues. J gave up 4 bases and V 6 bases, and 10 bases lay outside the gene matches. CDR3 nucleotide sequence: TGTGCCAGCAGGTTCGCGACAGGGGAGGTCACTGAAGCTTTCTTT. It codes for CASRFATGEVTEAFF.

This clonotype was detected only a few times. The chain links TRBV20-1 to TRBJ1-4; no clear D. The CDR3 spans 11 residues. The germline V and J ends were trimmed by 6 bases and 8 bases, with 10 bases remaining between them. Germline CDR1 and CDR2: DFQATT and SNEGSKA (reference sequence). In nucleotides, the CDR3 is TGCAGTGCCCGAGATTGGGAAAAACTGTTTTTT. Protein: CSARDWEKLFF.

This clonotype has at least ten counts. This rearrangement joins TRBV5-1 to TRBJ1-1; 7 bases line up with TRBD1. Germline CDR1 and CDR2: SGHRS and YFSETQ. This CDR3 comprises 13 residues. V was clipped by 8 bases and J by 2 bases; unmatched bases: 6. CDR3 bases: TGCGCCAGTTCCGGGACAGCAAACACTGAAGCTTTCTTT. Translation: CASSGTANTEAFF.